The entry that follows covers one T cell receptor beta chain sequence. Its antigen is as yet unknown. The CDR3 sequence is 13 residues long. CDR1 is MGHDK and CDR2 is SYGVNS in the germline V gene. V shed 3 bases, J shed 16 bases, and the junction held 9 bases outside the gene matches. This entry comes from a study of naive and memory T cell subsets. Study results and caveats: Possibly reflecting memory cells re-expressing CD45RA, a few larger clonotypes occurred in naive repertoires, especially CD8.

Both TRBC1 and TRBC2 were covered by a beta constant-region primer of two equimolar oligonucleotides. The ligated cDNA underwent four PCR rounds using SP2 and nested alpha and beta constant-region primers. MiXCR, run by TCRdb on the UMI-ligation and nested PCR reads, gives a single entry per CDR3 protein. The sample contains 98,000 or so distinct CDR3 sequences, 13% to 15% of which appear only once. This TCR came from a human donor in good health. The genes are TRBV25-1 and TRBJ2-1, with 10 bases that match TRBD2. Sequenced input: naive CD8+ T cells from blood. CDR3 amino acids: CASSDGGSGRPFF. Here the CDR3 DNA reads TGTGCCAGCAGTGATGGGGGTAGCGGGAGGCCCTTCTTC. The full variable domain, rest sourced from reference TRBV25-1 and TRBJ2-1, is EADIYQTPRYLVIGTGKKITLECSQTMGHDKMYWYQQDPGMELHLIHYSYGVNSTEKGDLSSESTVSRIRTEHFPLTLESARPSHTSQYLCASSDGGSGRPFFGPGTRLTVL.